This T cell receptor beta chain emerged from a study of blood T cell repertoires in COVID-19. Overall study context: T cells, B-cell-depleted T cells, or PBMCs supplied cDNA or gDNA.

The method was immunoSEQ multiplex PCR; TCRdb's version includes in-frame clones alone and lacks a portion of them. The sample lists tens of thousands of clones, about 84% occurring once. V lost 4 bases, J lost 9 bases, and 8 bases stayed unmatched. CDR1 is MGHRA and CDR2 is YSYEKL in the germline V gene. This CDR3 is 15 amino acids long. The sample was peripheral blood. V gene TRBV4-1 combines with J gene TRBJ1-6, with TRBD1 identical over 8 bases. This clonotype was obtained from a human donor in a cohort sampled during active COVID-19. CDR3 residues: CASSPQTGGFSPLHF. CDR3 DNA sequence: TGCGCCAGCAGCCCGCAAACAGGGGGATTTTCACCCCTCCACTTT.